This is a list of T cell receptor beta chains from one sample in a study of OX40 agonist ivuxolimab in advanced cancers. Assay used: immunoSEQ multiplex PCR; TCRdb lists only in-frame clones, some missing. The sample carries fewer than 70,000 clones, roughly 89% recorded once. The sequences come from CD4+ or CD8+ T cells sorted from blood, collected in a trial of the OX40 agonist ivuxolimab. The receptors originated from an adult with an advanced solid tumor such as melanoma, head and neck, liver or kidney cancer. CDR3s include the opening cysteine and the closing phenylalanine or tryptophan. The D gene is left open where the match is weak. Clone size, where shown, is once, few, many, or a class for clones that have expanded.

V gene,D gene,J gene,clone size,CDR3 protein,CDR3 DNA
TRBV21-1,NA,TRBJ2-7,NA,CASSNGSGLGVNAPSSYEQYF,TGTGCCAGCAGCAATGGGTCGGGACTAGGGGTGAACGCGCCAAGCTCCTACGAGCAGTACTTC
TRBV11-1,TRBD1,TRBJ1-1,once,CASSVGTGVDTEAFF,TGTGCCAGCAGCGTAGGGACAGGGGTCGACACTGAAGCTTTCTTT
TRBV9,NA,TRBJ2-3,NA,CASSVDAGWGPTDTQYF,TGTGCCAGCAGCGTAGATGCGGGTTGGGGACCCACAGATACGCAGTATTTT
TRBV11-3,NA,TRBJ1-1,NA,CASSSGQPNTEAFF,TGTGCCAGCAGCTCAGGACAGCCGAACACTGAAGCTTTCTTT
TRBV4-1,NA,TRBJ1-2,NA,CASSHAQGLNYGYTF,TGCGCCAGCAGCCACGCCCAGGGACTAAACTATGGCTACACCTTC
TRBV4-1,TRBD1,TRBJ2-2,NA,CASSLTGTGNTGELFF,TGCGCCAGCAGCCTAACGGGGACAGGGAACACCGGGGAGCTGTTTTTT
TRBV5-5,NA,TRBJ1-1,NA,CASTRSERWTEAFF,TGTGCCAGCACCCGAAGTGAACGGTGGACTGAAGCTTTCTTT
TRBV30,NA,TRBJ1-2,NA,CAWMTRSNYGYTF,TGTGCCTGGATGACAAGGTCTAACTATGGCTACACCTTC
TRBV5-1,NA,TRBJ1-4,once,CASSLAPTPATNEKLFF,TGCGCCAGCAGCTTGGCGCCGACACCCGCAACTAATGAAAAACTGTTTTTT
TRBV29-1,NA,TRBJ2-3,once,CSVELTGQGTDTQYF,TGCAGCGTTGAACTAACTGGGCAGGGAACAGATACGCAGTATTTT
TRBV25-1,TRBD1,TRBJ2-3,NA,CASSQQGATDTQYF,TGTGCCAGCAGTCAACAGGGGGCAACAGATACGCAGTATTTT
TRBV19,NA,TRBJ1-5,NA,CAIQDSYSNQPQHF,TGTGCCATCCAAGACAGCTATAGCAATCAGCCCCAGCATTTT
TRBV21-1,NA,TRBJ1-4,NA,CASSKEGRGEEKLFF,TGTGCCAGCAGCAAAGAGGGCAGGGGTGAAGAAAAACTGTTTTTT
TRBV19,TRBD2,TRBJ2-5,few,CASSELAGRETQYF,TGTGCCAGTAGTGAGCTAGCGGGGCGGGAGACCCAGTACTTC
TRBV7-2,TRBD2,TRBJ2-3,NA,CASSLRLAGGVDTQYF,TGTGCCAGCAGCTTGCGACTAGCGGGAGGGGTAGATACGCAGTATTTT
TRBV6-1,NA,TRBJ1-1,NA,CASSENPGTRPTEAFF,TGTGCCAGCAGTGAAAACCCTGGGACCCGACCAACTGAAGCTTTCTTT
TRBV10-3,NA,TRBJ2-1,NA,CAIKFGDYNEQFF,TGTGCCATCAAGTTCGGAGACTACAATGAGCAGTTCTTC
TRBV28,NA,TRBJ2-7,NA,CASSSNYEQYF,TGTGCCAGCAGTTCTAACTACGAGCAGTACTTC
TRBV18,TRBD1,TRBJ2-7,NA,CASSPTGFGYEQYF,TGTGCCAGCTCACCGACAGGGTTTGGCTACGAGCAGTACTTC
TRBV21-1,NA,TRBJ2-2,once,CAGTGGSGRTGELFF,TGTGCCGGGACCGGGGGGAGCGGGAGAACCGGGGAGCTGTTTTTT
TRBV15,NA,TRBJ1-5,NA,CATSRRSNQPQHF,TGTGCCACCAGCAGGAGGAGCAATCAGCCCCAGCATTTT
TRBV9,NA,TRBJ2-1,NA,CASSVASAHNEQFF,TGTGCCAGCAGCGTAGCGAGTGCCCACAATGAGCAGTTCTTC
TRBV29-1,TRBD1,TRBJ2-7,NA,CSTLQGTNEQYF,TGCAGCACCCTACAGGGGACCAACGAGCAGTACTTC
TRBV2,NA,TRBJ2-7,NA,CASQGQSSYEQYF,TGTGCCAGCCAGGGCCAGAGCTCCTACGAGCAGTACTTC
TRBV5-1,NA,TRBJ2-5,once,CASSLARETTQYF,TGCGCCAGCAGCTTGGCACGGGAGACGACCCAGTACTTC
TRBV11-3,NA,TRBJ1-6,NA,CASSSSYNSPLHF,TGTGCCAGCAGCTCCTCCTATAATTCACCCCTCCACTTT
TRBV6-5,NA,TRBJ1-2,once,CASSRDGFSNYGYTF,TGTGCCAGCAGTCGGGACGGATTTTCTAACTATGGCTACACCTTC
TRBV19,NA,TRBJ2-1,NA,CASSMGEQFF,TGTGCCAGTAGTATGGGTGAGCAGTTCTTC
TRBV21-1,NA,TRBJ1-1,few,CASSKGAGEMNTEAFF,TGTGCCAGCAGCAAAGGGGCAGGGGAAATGAACACTGAAGCTTTCTTT
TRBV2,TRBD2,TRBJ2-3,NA,CASSGTSGRVGDTQYF,TGTGCCAGCAGTGGGACTAGCGGGAGGGTTGGAGATACGCAGTATTTT
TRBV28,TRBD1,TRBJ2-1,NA,CASSLYKGAVYNEQFF,TGTGCCAGCAGTTTATATAAGGGGGCGGTCTACAATGAGCAGTTCTTC
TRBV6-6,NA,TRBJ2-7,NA,CASSYKDSYEQYF,TGTGCCAGCAGTTACAAAGACTCCTACGAGCAGTACTTC
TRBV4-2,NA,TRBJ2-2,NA,CASSPPRPGAAGELFF,TGTGCCAGCAGCCCCCCCAGGCCAGGCGCGGCCGGGGAGCTGTTTTTT
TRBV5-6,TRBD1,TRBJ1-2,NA,CASSADRANYGYTF,TGTGCCAGCAGCGCAGACAGGGCAAACTATGGCTACACCTTC
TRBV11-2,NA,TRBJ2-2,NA,CASSLLVSPFANTGELFF,TGTGCCAGCAGCTTATTAGTGAGCCCTTTCGCGAACACCGGGGAGCTGTTTTTT
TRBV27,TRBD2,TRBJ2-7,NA,CASWLAGSHEQYF,TGTGCCAGCTGGCTAGCGGGATCCCACGAGCAGTACTTC
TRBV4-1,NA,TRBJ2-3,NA,CASSQDRIRGTDTQYF,TGCGCCAGCAGCCAGGATAGGATACGTGGCACAGATACGCAGTATTTT
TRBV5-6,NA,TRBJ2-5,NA,CASSSQSAYQETQYF,TGTGCCAGCAGCAGCCAATCAGCTTACCAAGAGACCCAGTACTTC
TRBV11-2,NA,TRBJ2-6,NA,CASSLGLPGANVLTF,TGTGCCAGCAGCTTAGGGTTGCCTGGGGCCAACGTCCTGACTTTC
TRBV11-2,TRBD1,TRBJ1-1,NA,CASNEQGIVSEAFF,TGTGCCAGCAACGAACAGGGGATCGTCTCTGAAGCTTTCTTT
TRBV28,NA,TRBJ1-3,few,CASRSPTSSGNTIYF,TGTGCCAGCAGAAGCCCGACTTCCTCTGGAAACACCATATATTTT
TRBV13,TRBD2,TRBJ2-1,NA,CASSFEAGGIPSYNEQFF,TGTGCCAGCAGCTTTGAAGCGGGAGGGATTCCTTCCTACAATGAGCAGTTCTTC
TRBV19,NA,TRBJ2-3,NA,CASSNLGDNTDTQYF,TGTGCCAGTAGTAATTTGGGCGATAACACAGATACGCAGTATTTT
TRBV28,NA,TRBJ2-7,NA,CASSLGTGSYEQYF,TGTGCCAGCAGTCTCGGGACGGGTTCCTACGAGCAGTACTTC
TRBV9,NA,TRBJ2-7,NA,CASSVGVGTYEQYF,TGTGCCAGCAGCGTAGGGGTAGGAACCTACGAGCAGTACTTC
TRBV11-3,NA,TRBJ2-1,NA,CASSQDTYNEQFF,TGTGCCAGCAGCCAGGACACTTACAATGAGCAGTTCTTC
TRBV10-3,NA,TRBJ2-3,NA,CAISSQSRTDTQYF,TGTGCCATCAGTTCACAGAGCCGCACAGATACGCAGTATTTT
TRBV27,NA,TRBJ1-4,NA,CASTPGGRPNEKLFF,TGTGCCAGCACCCCCGGGGGTCGCCCTAATGAAAAACTGTTTTTT